These T cell receptor beta chains were read from a single sample in a study of neoadjuvant anti-PD-1 for oral cavity cancer. Assay used: immunoSEQ multiplex PCR; TCRdb lists only in-frame clones, some missing. The sample holds under 20,000 clones; roughly 70% are singletons and the top ten take over 2.5%. The sample consisted of PBMCs, taken before nivolumab (anti-PD-1) treatment. Receptor source: a person aged 40-85 years with oral cavity squamous cell carcinoma. Both conserved end residues are part of each CDR3. A D gene is named only where the DNA matches it firmly. Where a row states a size, it is once, few, many or the class of an expanded clone; other rows omit it.

d_gene: NA; v_gene: TRBV11-3; abundance: NA; j_gene: TRBJ2-2; CDR3aa: CASSLGIAANTGELFF; CDR3nt: TGTGCCAGCAGCTTAGGAATAGCGGCGAACACCGGGGAGCTGTTTTTT
d_gene: NA; v_gene: TRBV11-1; abundance: once; j_gene: TRBJ1-1; CDR3aa: CASSFMQGVNTEAFF; CDR3nt: TGTGCCAGCAGCTTCATGCAGGGCGTTAACACTGAAGCTTTCTTT
d_gene: NA; v_gene: TRBV7-9; abundance: NA; j_gene: TRBJ1-2; CDR3aa: CASSPDRNYGYTF; CDR3nt: TGTGCCAGCAGCCCAGACAGGAACTATGGCTACACCTTC
d_gene: NA; v_gene: TRBV7-3; abundance: few; j_gene: TRBJ1-2; CDR3aa: CASSLLSCNYGYTF; CDR3nt: TGTGCCAGCAGCTTATTGTCCTGTAACTATGGCTACACCTTC
d_gene: TRBD2; v_gene: TRBV7-2; abundance: NA; j_gene: TRBJ2-7; CDR3aa: CASSPTGTSGYEQYF; CDR3nt: TGTGCCAGCAGCCCCACCGGGACTAGCGGATACGAGCAGTACTTC
d_gene: NA; v_gene: TRBV5-1; abundance: few; j_gene: TRBJ1-2; CDR3aa: CASSRGGGEYGYTF; CDR3nt: TGCGCCAGCAGCCGTGGGGGTGGGGAATATGGCTACACCTTC
d_gene: TRBD2; v_gene: TRBV30; abundance: NA; j_gene: TRBJ2-7; CDR3aa: CASTQAGEQYF; CDR3nt: TGTGCCTCCACTCAAGCGGGGGAGCAGTACTTC
d_gene: NA; v_gene: TRBV19; abundance: few; j_gene: TRBJ1-5; CDR3aa: CASSRRGGGNQPQHF; CDR3nt: TGTGCCAGTAGTCGGAGGGGTGGGGGCAATCAGCCCCAGCATTTT
d_gene: NA; v_gene: TRBV10-2; abundance: NA; j_gene: TRBJ1-1; CDR3aa: CASISNVTARRDTEAFF; CDR3nt: TGCGCCAGCATCTCAAACGTGACAGCTAGACGCGACACTGAAGCTTTCTTT
d_gene: NA; v_gene: TRBV7-2; abundance: few; j_gene: TRBJ1-2; CDR3aa: CASSWTTGPQYGYTF; CDR3nt: TGTGCCAGCAGCTGGACCACAGGGCCCCAATATGGCTACACCTTC
d_gene: TRBD2; v_gene: TRBV18; abundance: NA; j_gene: TRBJ2-3; CDR3aa: CASLEAGGVPDTQYF; CDR3nt: TGTGCCAGCTTAGAAGCGGGAGGCGTTCCAGATACGCAGTATTTT
d_gene: NA; v_gene: TRBV6-5; abundance: NA; j_gene: TRBJ2-1; CDR3aa: CATRTSNNEQFF; CDR3nt: TGTGCCACCAGGACCAGCAACAATGAGCAGTTCTTC
d_gene: NA; v_gene: TRBV7-9; abundance: NA; j_gene: TRBJ2-5; CDR3aa: CASSEDLGQETQYF; CDR3nt: TGTGCCAGCAGCGAGGACCTGGGGCAAGAGACCCAGTACTTC
d_gene: TRBD1; v_gene: TRBV18; abundance: NA; j_gene: TRBJ2-4; CDR3aa: CASSPGQGINIQYF; CDR3nt: TGTGCCAGCTCACCTGGACAGGGAATAAACATTCAGTACTTC
d_gene: TRBD1; v_gene: TRBV5-1; abundance: NA; j_gene: TRBJ2-3; CDR3aa: CASSSGQGGTDTQYF; CDR3nt: TGCGCCAGCAGCTCGGGACAGGGAGGGACAGATACGCAGTATTTT
d_gene: TRBD1; v_gene: TRBV6-1; abundance: NA; j_gene: TRBJ1-2; CDR3aa: CASSGGGGTFSYGYTF; CDR3nt: TGTGCCAGCAGTGGAGGGGGCGGGACGTTCTCATATGGCTACACCTTC
d_gene: TRBD1; v_gene: TRBV27; abundance: once; j_gene: TRBJ1-1; CDR3aa: CATGTGHYTEAFF; CDR3nt: TGTGCCACCGGGACAGGGCACTACACTGAAGCTTTCTTT
d_gene: TRBD1; v_gene: TRBV27; abundance: NA; j_gene: TRBJ1-1; CDR3aa: CASTPQGETEAFF; CDR3nt: TGTGCCAGCACGCCCCAGGGGGAGACTGAAGCTTTCTTT
d_gene: NA; v_gene: TRBV10-2; abundance: NA; j_gene: TRBJ2-3; CDR3aa: CASRARVTDTQYF; CDR3nt: TGCGCCAGCAGGGCCAGAGTCACAGATACGCAGTATTTT
d_gene: TRBD2; v_gene: TRBV5-4; abundance: once; j_gene: TRBJ2-7; CDR3aa: CASSPSGRVHEQYF; CDR3nt: TGTGCCAGCAGCCCGAGCGGGAGGGTCCACGAGCAGTACTTC
d_gene: TRBD1; v_gene: TRBV6-5; abundance: once; j_gene: TRBJ2-7; CDR3aa: CASHKGQFYEQYF; CDR3nt: TGTGCCAGCCACAAGGGACAGTTCTACGAGCAGTACTTC
d_gene: TRBD2; v_gene: TRBV5-1; abundance: few; j_gene: TRBJ2-7; CDR3aa: CASSASGAHEQYF; CDR3nt: TGCGCCAGCAGCGCTAGCGGAGCCCACGAGCAGTACTTC